The source of this TCR beta chain is a study of shared clonotypes between healthy human individuals. General observations from the study: What limited the represented genetic and exposure-history diversity was the small number of donors. For sorted subsets, rarefaction showed incomplete sequencing despite large depth.

The germline gives CDR1 SGDLS, CDR2 YYNGEE. V lost 0 bases, J lost 0 bases, and 9 bases stayed unmatched. The CDR3 length is 18 residues. This table comes from immunoSEQ multiplex PCR, and its TCRdb copy is limited to in-frame clones, with some not included. This table holds a few hundred thousand clones, about 65% found once. CD45RA-negative memory and CD45RA+ naive subsets were split from the CD4+ cells. Concerning this clone itself: Antigen unknown.

This sequence was found in a young man in good health. The sequencing input was memory CD4+ T cells sorted from blood. Regarding subset: CD45RA-negative fraction. The V call is TRBV9, the J call TRBJ2-4; 7 bases match TRBD1. DNA of the CDR3: TGTGCCAGCAGCGTAGGCCCCGGGACAGACCTAGCCAAAAACATTCAGTACTTC. Encoded protein: CASSVGPGTDLAKNIQYF.